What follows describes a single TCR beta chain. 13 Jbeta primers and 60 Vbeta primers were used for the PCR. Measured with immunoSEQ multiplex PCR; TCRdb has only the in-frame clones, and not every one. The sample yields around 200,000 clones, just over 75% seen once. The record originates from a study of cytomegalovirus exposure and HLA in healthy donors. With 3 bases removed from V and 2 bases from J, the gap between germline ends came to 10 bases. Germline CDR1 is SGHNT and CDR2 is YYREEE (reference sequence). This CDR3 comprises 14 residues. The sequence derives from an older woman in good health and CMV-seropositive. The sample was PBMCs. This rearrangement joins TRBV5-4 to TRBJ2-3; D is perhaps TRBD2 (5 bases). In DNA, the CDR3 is TGTGCCAGCAGCTCGGGGTATTTCACAGATACGCAGTATTTT. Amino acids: CASSSGYFTDTQYF. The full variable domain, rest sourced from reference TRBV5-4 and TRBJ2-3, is ETGVTQSPTHLIKTRGQQVTLRCSSQSGHNTVSWYQQALGQGPQFIFQYYREEENGRGNFPPRFSGLQFPNYSSELNVNALELDDSALYLCASSSGYFTDTQYFGPGTRLTVL.